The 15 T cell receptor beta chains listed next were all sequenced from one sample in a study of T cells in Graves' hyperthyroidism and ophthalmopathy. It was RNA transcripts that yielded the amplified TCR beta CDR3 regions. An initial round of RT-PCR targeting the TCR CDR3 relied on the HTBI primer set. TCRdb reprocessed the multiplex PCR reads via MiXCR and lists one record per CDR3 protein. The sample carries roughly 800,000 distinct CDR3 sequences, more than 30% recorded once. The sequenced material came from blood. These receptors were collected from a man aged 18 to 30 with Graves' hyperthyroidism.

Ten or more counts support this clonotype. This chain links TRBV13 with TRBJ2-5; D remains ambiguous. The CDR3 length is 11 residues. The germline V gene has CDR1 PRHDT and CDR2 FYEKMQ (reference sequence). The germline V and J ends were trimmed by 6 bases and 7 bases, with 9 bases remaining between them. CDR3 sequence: CASSLAGTQYF. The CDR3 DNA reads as TGTGCCAGCAGTCTCGCTGGGACCCAGTACTTC.

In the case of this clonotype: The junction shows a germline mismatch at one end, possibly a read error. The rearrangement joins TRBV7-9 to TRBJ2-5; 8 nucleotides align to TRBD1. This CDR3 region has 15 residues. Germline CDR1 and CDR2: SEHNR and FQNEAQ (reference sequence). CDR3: CATSSLLTGAGTQYF. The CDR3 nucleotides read TGTGCCACCAGCAGTCTTTTGACAGGGGCGGGGACCCAGTACTTC. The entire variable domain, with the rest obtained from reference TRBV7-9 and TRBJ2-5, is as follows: DTGVSQNPRHKITKRGQNVTFRCDPISEHNRLYWYRQTLGQGPEFLTYFQNEAQLEKSRLLSDRFSAERPKGSFSTLEIQRTEQGDSAMYLCATSSLLTGAGTQYFGPGTRLLVL.

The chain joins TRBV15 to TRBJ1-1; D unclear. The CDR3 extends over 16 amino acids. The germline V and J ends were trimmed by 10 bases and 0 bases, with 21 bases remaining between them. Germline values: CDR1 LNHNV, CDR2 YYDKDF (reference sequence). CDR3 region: CASIPSPAGLNTEAFF. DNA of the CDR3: TGTGCCAGCATCCCATCCCCGGCTGGTCTGAACACTGAAGCTTTCTTT.

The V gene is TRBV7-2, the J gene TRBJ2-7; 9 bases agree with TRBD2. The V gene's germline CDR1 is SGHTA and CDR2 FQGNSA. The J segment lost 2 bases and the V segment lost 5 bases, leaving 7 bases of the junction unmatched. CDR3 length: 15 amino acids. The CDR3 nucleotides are TGTGCCAGCAGCCCCTCGGCGGGAGGGCCCTACGAGCAGTACTTC. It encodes CASSPSAGGPYEQYF.

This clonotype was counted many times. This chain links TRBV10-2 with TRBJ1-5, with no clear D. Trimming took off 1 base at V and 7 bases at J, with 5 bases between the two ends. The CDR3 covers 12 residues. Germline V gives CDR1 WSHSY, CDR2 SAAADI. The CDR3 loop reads CASSEYGQPQHF. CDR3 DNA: TGCGCCAGCAGTGAGTACGGGCAGCCCCAGCATTTT.

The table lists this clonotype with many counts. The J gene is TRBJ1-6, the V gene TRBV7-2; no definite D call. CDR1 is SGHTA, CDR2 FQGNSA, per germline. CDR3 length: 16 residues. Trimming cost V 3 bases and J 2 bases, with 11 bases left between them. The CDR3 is CASSFGVMAYNSPLHF. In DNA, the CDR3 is TGTGCCAGCAGCTTCGGAGTGATGGCCTATAATTCACCCCTCCACTTT.

DNA of the CDR3: TGTGCCAGCTCCGACAGGGAGTCGAGCGAGCAGTACTTC. It codes for CASSDRESSEQYF. The chain has TRBV7-6 and TRBJ2-7; the match to TRBD1 covers 7 bases. Germline lookup yields CDR1 SGHVS and CDR2 FNYEAQ. Losses at the gene ends were 8 bases for V and 6 bases for J; bases not matched to a gene: 10. The CDR3 is 13 amino acids.

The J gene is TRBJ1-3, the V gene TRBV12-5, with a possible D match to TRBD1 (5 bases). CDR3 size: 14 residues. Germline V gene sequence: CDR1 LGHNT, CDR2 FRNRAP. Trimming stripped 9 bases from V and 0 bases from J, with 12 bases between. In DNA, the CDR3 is TGTGCTAGCGGCGGGAGGGGCTCTGGAAACACCATATATTTT. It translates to CASGGRGSGNTIYF. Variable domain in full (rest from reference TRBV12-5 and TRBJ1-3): DARVTQTPRHKVTEMGQEVTMRCQPILGHNTVFWYRQTMMQGLELLAYFRNRAPLDDSGMPKDRFSAEMPDATLATLKIQPSEPRDSAVYFCASGGRGSGNTIYFGEGSWLTVV.

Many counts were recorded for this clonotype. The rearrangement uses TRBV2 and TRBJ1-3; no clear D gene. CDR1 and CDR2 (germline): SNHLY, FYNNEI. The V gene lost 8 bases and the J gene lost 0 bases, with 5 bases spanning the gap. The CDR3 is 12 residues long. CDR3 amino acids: CASLLSGNTIYF. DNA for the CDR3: TGTGCCAGCTTGCTCTCTGGAAACACCATATATTTT. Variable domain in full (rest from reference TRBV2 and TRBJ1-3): EPEVTQTPSHQVTQMGQEVILRCVPISNHLYFYWYRQILGQKVEFLVSFYNNEISEKSEIFDDQFSVERPDGSNFTLKIRSTKLEDSAMYFCASLLSGNTIYFGEGSWLTVV.

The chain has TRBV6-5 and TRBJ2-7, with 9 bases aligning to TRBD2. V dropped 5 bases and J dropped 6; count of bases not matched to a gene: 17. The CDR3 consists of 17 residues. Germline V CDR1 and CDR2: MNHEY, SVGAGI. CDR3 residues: CASSAEGRLAGRREQYF. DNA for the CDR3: TGTGCCAGCAGTGCCGAGGGTCGGCTAGCGGGACGTCGCGAGCAGTACTTC.

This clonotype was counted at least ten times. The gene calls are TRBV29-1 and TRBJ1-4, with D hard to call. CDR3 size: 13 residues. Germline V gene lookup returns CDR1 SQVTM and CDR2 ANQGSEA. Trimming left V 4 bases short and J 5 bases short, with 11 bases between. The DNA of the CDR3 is TGCAGCGTTGTCGAAGGCGGGAATGAAAAACTGTTTTTT. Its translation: CSVVEGGNEKLFF.

The CDR3 DNA sequence: TGCGCCAGCAGCCAGTCGTACAGGGGCGCCAGGGAAAAACTGTTTTTT. Translation gives CASSQSYRGAREKLFF. The chain couples TRBV4-1 to TRBJ1-4; 7 bases match TRBD1. The CDR3 runs 16 residues. Germline V lookup: CDR1 MGHRA, CDR2 YSYEKL. V shed 3 bases and J 8 bases; nucleotides not matched to a gene: 12.

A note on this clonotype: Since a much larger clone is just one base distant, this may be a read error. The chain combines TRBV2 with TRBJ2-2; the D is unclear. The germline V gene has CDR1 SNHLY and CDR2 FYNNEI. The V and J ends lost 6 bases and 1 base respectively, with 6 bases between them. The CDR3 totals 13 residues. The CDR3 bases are TGTGCCAGCAGGATTCAGAACACCGGGGAGCTGTTTTTT. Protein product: CASRIQNTGELFF.

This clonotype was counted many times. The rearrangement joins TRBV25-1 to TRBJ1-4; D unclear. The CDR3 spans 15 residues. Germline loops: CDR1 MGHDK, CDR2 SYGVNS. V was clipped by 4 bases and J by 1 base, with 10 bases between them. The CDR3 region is CASSGPRGTNEKLFF. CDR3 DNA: TGTGCCAGCAGTGGCCCGCGGGGAACTAATGAAAAACTGTTTTTT.

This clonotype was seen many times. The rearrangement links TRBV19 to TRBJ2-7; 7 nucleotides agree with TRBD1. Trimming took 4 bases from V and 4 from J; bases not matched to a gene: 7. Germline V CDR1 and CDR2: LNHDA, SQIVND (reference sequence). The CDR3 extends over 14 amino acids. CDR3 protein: CASSSPGTDYEQYF. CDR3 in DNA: TGTGCCAGTAGTAGTCCCGGGACAGATTACGAGCAGTACTTC.